What follows are 3 T cell receptor beta chains derived from one specimen sequenced in a study of prognosis after radiotherapy for stage I lung cancer. Amplification of TCR beta CDR3 from genomic DNA used two-round multiplex PCR. Primers specific to each TRBV and TRBJ gene drove first-round PCR. TCRdb reprocessed the multiplex PCR reads with MiXCR, giving one entry per CDR3 protein. This table holds around 16,000 distinct CDR3 sequences, over 15% found once. The sample consisted of PBMCs, taken before or after stereotactic body radiation therapy (not recorded which). The receptors stem from a donor aged 50 or older with non-small cell lung cancer.

This clonotype was recorded at least ten times. The genes are TRBV5-4 and TRBJ2-3; 8 nucleotides align to TRBD1. The trim removed 5 bases at V and 1 base at J, leaving 6 bases unmatched. Germline V CDR1 and CDR2: SGHNT, YYREEE (reference sequence). The CDR3 contains 15 residues. This chain's CDR3 is CASRKDRDGTDTQYF. In DNA, the CDR3 is TGTGCCAGCAGAAAGGACAGGGACGGCACAGATACGCAGTATTTT.

This clonotype is termed medium-sized. This rearrangement joins TRBV7-2 to TRBJ2-3, with D possibly being TRBD2 (6 bases). This CDR3 spans 14 amino acids. Trimming took off 2 bases at V and 8 bases at J, with 14 bases between the two ends. Germline CDR1 reads SGHTA; CDR2 reads FQGNSA. The CDR3: CASSLPAAGATQYF. The CDR3 coding sequence is TGTGCCAGCAGCTTACCGGCAGCGGGCGCTACGCAGTATTTT. The variable domain in full, with the rest retrieved from reference TRBV7-2 and TRBJ2-3, is GAGVSQSPSNKVTEKGKDVELRCDPISGHTALYWYRQSLGQGLEFLIYFQGNSAPDKSGLPSDRFSAERTGGSVSTLTIQRTQQEDSAVYLCASSLPAAGATQYFGPGTRLTVL.

Turning to this clonotype: A read error likely explains this, since a far larger clone differs by one base. The V call is TRBV7-3, the J call TRBJ2-7, with 10 bases aligning to TRBD2. The CDR3 spans 14 residues. Germline V gene sequence: CDR1 SGHTA, CDR2 FQGTGA. CDR3 amino acids: CANSVSSGSYEQYF. DNA for the CDR3: TGTGCCAACAGCGTCTCTAGCGGGAGCTACGAGCAGTACTTC.